The 21 T cell receptor beta chains listed next were all sequenced from one sample in a study of CD8 T cells in Susac syndrome. Reverse transcription of about 0.5 to 1 ug RNA was performed with random hexamers. TCRdb reprocessed the immunoSEQ multiplex PCR reads via MiXCR and lists one record per CDR3 protein. Of about 130,000 distinct CDR3 sequences in the sample, more than 90% were seen once. Sequencing was done on a sample of CD4+ T cells from PBMCs. The source of these receptors is a human donor in good health.

V gene TRBV29-1 combines with J gene TRBJ1-5; D perhaps matches TRBD1 (6 bases). Germline V gene lookup returns CDR1 SQVTM and CDR2 ANQGSEA. The CDR3 extends over 13 amino acids. Trimming cost V 2 bases and J 7 bases, with 12 bases left between them. CDR3 DNA sequence: TGCAGCGTTGAAATACAGGGTGGACAGCCCCAGCATTTT. Amino acids: CSVEIQGGQPQHF.

This chain uses TRBV12-3 or TRBV12-4 with TRBJ1-2, with a weak D call TRBD1 (6 bases). Trimming left V 7 bases short and J 4 bases short, with 10 bases between. The CDR3 covers 12 residues. CDR3 loop: CASNDRTYGYTF. In nucleotides, the CDR3 is TGTGCCAGCAACGACAGGACCTATGGCTACACCTTC.

The genes are TRBV19 and TRBJ2-2; 10 bases match TRBD2. Germline V gives CDR1 LNHDA, CDR2 SQIVND (reference sequence). CDR3 size: 17 residues. V gave up 3 bases and J gave up 2 bases; unmatched junction bases: 6. The CDR3 spells CASSMGLARGNTGELFF. Here the CDR3 DNA reads TGTGCCAGTAGTATGGGACTAGCGCGGGGTAACACCGGGGAGCTGTTTTTT.

The V call is TRBV6-2 or TRBV6-3, the J call TRBJ2-7; D might be TRBD1 (5 bases). V was trimmed by 2 bases and J by 7 bases, leaving 21 bases between them. The CDR3 consists of 16 residues. The germline gives CDR1 MNHEY, CDR2 SVGEGT. CDR3 sequence (DNA): TGTGCCAGCAGTTACCCCATTTACACAGGCCAGAGGGAGCAGTACTTC. As protein: CASSYPIYTGQREQYF.

V and J are TRBV30 and TRBJ2-7; D remains ambiguous. CDR3 length equals 12 residues. V dropped 3 bases and J dropped 6 bases, with 12 bases sitting between them. Germline loops: CDR1 GTSNPN, CDR2 SVGIG (reference sequence). The CDR3 region has the DNA TGTGCCTGGAGGCATTTTGGCGGCGAGCAGTACTTC. Translation gives CAWRHFGGEQYF.

The rearrangement uses TRBV7-9 and TRBJ1-5; D unresolved. The CDR3 loop spans 14 amino acids. Germline V lookup: CDR1 SEHNR, CDR2 FQNEAQ (reference sequence). Trimming stripped 0 bases from V and 8 bases from J, with 11 bases between. For the CDR3, the DNA is TGTGCCAGCAGCTTAGCCAGAGACGAGGAGCCCCAGCATTTT. Amino acid sequence: CASSLARDEEPQHF.

The chain recombines TRBV6-5 with TRBJ2-7; TRBD1 might be the D (5 bases). In germline, CDR1 is MNHEY, CDR2 SVGAGI. This CDR3 comprises 14 residues. Trimming shortened V by 2 bases and J by 2 bases, and 10 bases separated the two germline ends. CDR3 sequence reads: CASSYAGPPYEQYF. CDR3 sequence (DNA): TGTGCCAGCAGTTACGCAGGGCCCCCCTACGAGCAGTACTTC.

The CDR3 is CASRGGGTVYSNQPQHF. DNA for the CDR3: TGTGCCAGCAGAGGGGGGGGGACAGTGTATAGCAATCAGCCCCAGCATTTT. The chain recombines TRBV25-1 with TRBJ1-5; TRBD1 agrees at 7 bases. Trimming at V came to 6 bases and at J to 0 bases, leaving 11 bases not matched to a gene. The CDR3 contains 17 residues. Germline CDR1 reads MGHDK; CDR2 reads SYGVNS.

The chain has TRBV18 and TRBJ1-2, with TRBD1 as a possible D gene (6 bases). Germline V lookup: CDR1 KGHSH, CDR2 LQKENI. V was trimmed by 2 bases and J by 1 base, leaving 8 bases between them. The CDR3 covers 14 residues. CDR3 sequence: CASSPGGRNYGYTF. The CDR3 DNA reads as TGTGCCAGCTCACCAGGGGGGCGTAACTATGGCTACACCTTC.

This clonotype was detected only once. The V call is TRBV27, the J call TRBJ2-7; 13 bases match TRBD2. CDR1 MNHEY and CDR2 SMNVEV come from the germline V gene (reference sequence). J was trimmed by 2 bases and V by 5 bases; bases with no gene match: 3. CDR3 length: 15 amino acids. CDR3 bases: TGTGCCAGCAGTCTCGGGACTAGCGGGGCCTACGAGCAGTACTTC. It is translated as CASSLGTSGAYEQYF.

This chain joins TRBV6-6 and TRBJ2-2; 11 nucleotides agree with TRBD2. The CDR3 length is 14 residues. The junction had 6 bases not matched to a gene; V was cut back by 9 bases and J by 6 bases. Germline V CDR1 and CDR2: MNHNY, SVGAGI (reference sequence). This CDR3 reads CASHIAGGAGELFF. The CDR3 DNA is TGTGCCAGTCATATAGCGGGAGGGGCCGGGGAGCTGTTTTTT.

This chain joins TRBV11-2 and TRBJ2-1; D might be TRBD1 (5 bases). Between the trimmed V and J ends, which lost 5 bases and 4 bases, there was a span of 12 bases. In germline, CDR1 is SGHAT, CDR2 FQNNGV. This CDR3 comprises 14 residues. DNA for the CDR3: TGTGCCAGCAGCAAGTTGACAGAGTACAATGAGCAGTTCTTC. Translating it yields CASSKLTEYNEQFF.

The chain combines TRBV7-2 with TRBJ1-5, with 8 bases fitting TRBD1. The germline CDR1 and CDR2 sequences are SGHTA and FQGNSA. V shed 9 bases, J shed 5 bases, and the junction held 9 bases outside the gene matches. This CDR3 comprises 14 residues. The DNA for the CDR3 is TGTGCCAGTACCCGTGACAGGGGAGATCAGCCCCAGCATTTT. It translates to CASTRDRGDQPQHF.

V is TRBV12-3 or TRBV12-4 and J is TRBJ1-2; 7 bases are a match to TRBD1. This CDR3 spans 13 amino acids. The V gene end was trimmed by 3 bases and the J gene end by 4 bases; junction bases not matched to a gene: 2. CDR3 residues: CASSFGTAYGYTF. The CDR3 region has the DNA TGTGCCAGCAGTTTCGGGACAGCCTATGGCTACACCTTC.

The chain carries TRBV12-3 or TRBV12-4 and TRBJ2-2; D is perhaps TRBD1 (5 bases). There are 14 residues in the CDR3. V dropped 6 bases and J dropped 4 bases, with 12 bases sitting between them. The CDR3 sequence: CASRDTGATGELFF. CDR3 DNA sequence: TGTGCCAGCAGGGATACAGGAGCCACCGGGGAGCTGTTTTTT.

This sequence joins TRBV11-3 and TRBJ2-3; tentative D call: TRBD1 (5 bases). Germline CDR1 and CDR2: SGHNT and YENEEA. The CDR3 totals 15 residues. The V end was cut by 5 bases, the J end by 1 base, with 13 bases between. CDR3 coding DNA: TGTGCCAGCAGCAAGGGGCGATACGGCACAGATACGCAGTATTTT. Its protein product is CASSKGRYGTDTQYF.

The CDR3 sequence is CASRQGLAGIGNEQFF. The CDR3 DNA is TGTGCCAGCAGGCAGGGACTAGCGGGAATAGGCAATGAGCAGTTCTTC. The chain couples TRBV14 to TRBJ2-1, with 13 bases lining up with TRBD2. The CDR3 is made up of 16 amino acids. From germline, CDR1 is SGHDN and CDR2 FVKESK. Losses at the gene ends were 6 bases for V and 6 bases for J; bases not matched to a gene: 8.

This chain connects TRBV6-5 to TRBJ1-5; no reliable D call. Germline values: CDR1 MNHEY, CDR2 SVGAGI. CDR3 length equals 14 residues. Trimming stripped 8 bases from V and 7 bases from J, with 18 bases between. The CDR3 here is CASSNRDEGQPQHF. The CDR3 DNA sequence: TGTGCCAGCTCAAACAGAGATGAAGGGCAGCCCCAGCATTTT.

The chain joins TRBV20-1 to TRBJ2-5; TRBD2 matches 8 bases. This CDR3 has 15 residues. Trimming at V came to 0 bases and at J to 4 bases, leaving 7 bases not matched to a gene. The germline V gene encodes CDR1 DFQATT and CDR2 SNEGSKA (reference sequence). In nucleotides, the CDR3 is TGCAGTGCTAGAGATCCTGCGGGAGGAGGAGAGACCCAGTACTTC. Translated: CSARDPAGGGETQYF.

This clonotype was detected only a few times. The V gene is TRBV6-2 or TRBV6-3, the J gene TRBJ2-2; no clear D gene. Between the trimmed V and J ends, which lost 7 bases and 2 bases, there was a span of 5 bases. The CDR3 loop spans 12 amino acids. Germline CDR1 reads MNHEY; CDR2 reads SVGEGT. CDR3 nucleotide sequence: TGTGCCAGCACCGATAACACCGGGGAGCTGTTTTTT. Translated: CASTDNTGELFF.

The CDR3 DNA sequence: TGTGCCAGCAGTGGACCTCATGACAGGCTCATGAACACTGAAGCTTTCTTT. As protein: CASSGPHDRLMNTEAFF. The chain has TRBV25-1 and TRBJ1-1, with D possibly TRBD1 on 6 matching bases. The CDR3 has 17 amino acids. V lost 4 bases and J lost 0, with 18 bases in between. CDR1 MGHDK and CDR2 SYGVNS come from the germline V gene.